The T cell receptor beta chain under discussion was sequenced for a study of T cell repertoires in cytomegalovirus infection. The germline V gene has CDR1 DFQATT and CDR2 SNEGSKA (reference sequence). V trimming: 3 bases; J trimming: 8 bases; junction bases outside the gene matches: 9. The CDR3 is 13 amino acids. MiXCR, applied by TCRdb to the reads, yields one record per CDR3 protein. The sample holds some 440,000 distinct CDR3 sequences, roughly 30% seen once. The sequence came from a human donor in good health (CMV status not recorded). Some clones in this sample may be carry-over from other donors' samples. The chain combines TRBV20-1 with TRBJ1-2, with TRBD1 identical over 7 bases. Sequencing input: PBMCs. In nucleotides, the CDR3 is TGCAGTGCTAGCGGACAGGACCAGCGGGGCTACACCTTC. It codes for CSASGQDQRGYTF.